Sequencing of this T cell receptor beta chain was carried out in a study of blood T cell repertoires in COVID-19. Study details: Samples came from the United States, Italy and Spain, spanning acute and convalescent COVID-19. T cells, B-cell-depleted T cells, or PBMCs supplied cDNA or gDNA.

CDR3 length: 13 amino acids. Germline CDR1 is MNHEY and CDR2 is SVGAGI. Trimming took 6 bases from V and 4 from J; bases not matched to a gene: 4. In the original analysis: Reference gene primers were amplified, and this amplification served to estimate nucleated cell counts. TCRdb's copy holds only in-frame clones and misses some; the assay was immunoSEQ multiplex PCR. The DNA was the basis for D and trimming; V, J and clone size are from that table. The table includes almost 70,000 clones, over 70% detected once. This clonotype was obtained from a man aged 55 to 70 with acute or convalescent COVID-19. The V gene is TRBV6-5, the J gene TRBJ1-1; 8 nucleotides agree with TRBD1. Sequences were obtained from peripheral blood. The CDR3 spells CASSLTGGTEAFF. Here the CDR3 DNA reads TGTGCCAGCAGCCTCACAGGGGGCACTGAAGCTTTCTTT.